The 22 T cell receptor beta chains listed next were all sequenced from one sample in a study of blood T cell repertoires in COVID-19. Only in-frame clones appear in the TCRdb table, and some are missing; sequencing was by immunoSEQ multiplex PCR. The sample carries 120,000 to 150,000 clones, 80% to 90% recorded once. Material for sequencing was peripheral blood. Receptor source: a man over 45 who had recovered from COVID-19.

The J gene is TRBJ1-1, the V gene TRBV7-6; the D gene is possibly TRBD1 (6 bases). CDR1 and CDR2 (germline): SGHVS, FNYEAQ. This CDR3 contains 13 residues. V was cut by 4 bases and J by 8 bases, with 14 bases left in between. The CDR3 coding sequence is TGTGCCAGCAGCTCAAACAGGGTATCGGAAGCTTTCTTT. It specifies CASSSNRVSEAFF.

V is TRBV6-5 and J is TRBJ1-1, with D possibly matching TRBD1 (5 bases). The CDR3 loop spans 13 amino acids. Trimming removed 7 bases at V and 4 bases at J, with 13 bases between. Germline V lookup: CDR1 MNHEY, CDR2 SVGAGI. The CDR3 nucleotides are TGTGCCAGCAACCATAGGGGAAGCACTGAAGCTTTCTTT. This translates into CASNHRGSTEAFF.

The CDR3 sequence is CASGWGQGVIYEQYF. In DNA, the CDR3 is TGTGCTAGTGGTTGGGGACAGGGTGTGATCTACGAGCAGTACTTC. The V call is TRBV12-5, the J call TRBJ2-7; TRBD1 aligns across 9 bases. CDR3 length equals 15 residues. CDR1 and CDR2 from the germline V gene are LGHNT and FRNRAP. V was clipped by 4 bases and J by 3 bases; unmatched bases: 7.

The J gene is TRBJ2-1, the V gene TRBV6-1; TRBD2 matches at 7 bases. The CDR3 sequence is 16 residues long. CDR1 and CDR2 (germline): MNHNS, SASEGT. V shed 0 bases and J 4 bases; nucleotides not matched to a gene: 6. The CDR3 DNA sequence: TGTGCCAGCAGTGAAGCGCGGGCTAGCGGATACAATGAGCAGTTCTTC. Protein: CASSEARASGYNEQFF.

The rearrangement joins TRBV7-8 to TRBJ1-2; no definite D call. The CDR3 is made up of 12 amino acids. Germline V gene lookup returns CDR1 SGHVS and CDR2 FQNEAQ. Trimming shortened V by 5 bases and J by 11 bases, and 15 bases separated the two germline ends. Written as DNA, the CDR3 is TGTGCCAGCAGCCTTGGCGAGGCCGGGTACACCTTC. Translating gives CASSLGEAGYTF. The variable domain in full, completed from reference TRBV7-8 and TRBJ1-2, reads GAGVSQSPRYKVAKRGQDVALRCDPISGHVSLFWYQQALGQGPEFLTYFQNEAQLDKSGLPSDRFFAERPEGSVSTLKIQRTQQEDSAVYLCASSLGEAGYTFGSGTRLTVV.

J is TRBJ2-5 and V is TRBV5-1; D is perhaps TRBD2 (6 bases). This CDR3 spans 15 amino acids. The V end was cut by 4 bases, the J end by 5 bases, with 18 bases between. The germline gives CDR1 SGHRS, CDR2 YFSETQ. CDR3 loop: CASSPGGAFRETQYF. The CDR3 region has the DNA TGCGCCAGCAGCCCCGGCGGGGCATTCCGGGAGACCCAGTACTTC.

The CDR3 DNA is TGTGCCAGTAGTAGTCAGGGTGTAGCTGGAAACACCATATATTTT. It encodes CASSSQGVAGNTIYF. This sequence joins TRBV19 and TRBJ1-3; D perhaps matches TRBD1 (5 bases). CDR1 is LNHDA and CDR2 is SQIVND in the germline V gene (reference sequence). This CDR3 is built from 15 residues. V lost 4 bases to trimming and J lost 2 bases, with 12 bases between them. Filled out from reference TRBV19 and TRBJ1-3, the complete variable domain reads DGGITQSPKYLFRKEGQNVTLSCEQNLNHDAMYWYRQDPGQGLRLIYYSQIVNDFQKGDIAEGYSVSREKKESFPLTVTSAQKNPTAFYLCASSSQGVAGNTIYFGEGSWLTVV.

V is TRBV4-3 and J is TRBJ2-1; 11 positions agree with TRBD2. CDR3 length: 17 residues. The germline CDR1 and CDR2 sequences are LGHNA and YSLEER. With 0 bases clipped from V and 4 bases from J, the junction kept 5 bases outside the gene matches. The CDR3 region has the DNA TGCGCCAGCAGCCAAGATGTAGCGGGGGGGTTTTACAATGAGCAGTTCTTC. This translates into CASSQDVAGGFYNEQFF.

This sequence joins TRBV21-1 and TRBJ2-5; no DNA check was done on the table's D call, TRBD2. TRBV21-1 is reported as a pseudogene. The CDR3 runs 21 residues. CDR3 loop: CASSKFIPPKTSGGYRETQYF. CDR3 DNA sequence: TGTGCCAGCAGCAAATTTATCCCCCCCAAGACTAGCGGGGGGTATCGAGAGACCCAGTACTTC.

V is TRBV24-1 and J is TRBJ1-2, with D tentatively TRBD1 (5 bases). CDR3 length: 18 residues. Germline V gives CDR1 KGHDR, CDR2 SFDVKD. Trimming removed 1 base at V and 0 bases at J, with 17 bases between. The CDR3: CATSDLKLGRGTNYGYTF. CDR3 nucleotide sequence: TGTGCCACCAGTGATTTAAAGCTTGGGAGGGGCACTAACTATGGCTACACCTTC.

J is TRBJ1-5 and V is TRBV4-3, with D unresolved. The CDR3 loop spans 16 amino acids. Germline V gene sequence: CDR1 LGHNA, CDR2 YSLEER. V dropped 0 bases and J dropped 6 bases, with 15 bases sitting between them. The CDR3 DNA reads TGCGCCAGCAGCCAAGATCCGGTAAGGTCGGGTCAGCCCCAGCATTTT. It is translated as CASSQDPVRSGQPQHF.

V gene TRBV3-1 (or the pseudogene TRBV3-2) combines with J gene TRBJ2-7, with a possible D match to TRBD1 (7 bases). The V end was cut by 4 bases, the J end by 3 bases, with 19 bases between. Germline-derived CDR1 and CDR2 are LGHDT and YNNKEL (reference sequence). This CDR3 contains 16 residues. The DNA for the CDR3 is TGTGCCAGCAGCCCTTCTCGGGGGACAGAGGTCTACGAGCAGTACTTC. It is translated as CASSPSRGTEVYEQYF.

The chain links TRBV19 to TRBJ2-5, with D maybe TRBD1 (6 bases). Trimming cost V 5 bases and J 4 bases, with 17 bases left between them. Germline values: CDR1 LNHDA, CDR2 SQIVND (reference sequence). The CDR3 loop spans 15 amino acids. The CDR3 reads CASSAGTLLGETQYF. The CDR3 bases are TGTGCCAGTAGTGCCGGGACACTCTTAGGAGAGACCCAGTACTTC.

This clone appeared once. This CDR3 is CSASGSGGHYNEQFF. For the CDR3, the DNA is TGCAGTGCTAGTGGTAGCGGGGGGCACTACAATGAGCAGTTCTTC. The chain carries TRBV20-1 and TRBJ2-1, with TRBD2 matching over 10 bases. V lost 3 bases, J lost 3 bases, and 5 bases stayed unmatched. The CDR3 has 15 residues. CDR1 and CDR2 from the germline V gene are DFQATT and SNEGSKA (reference sequence).

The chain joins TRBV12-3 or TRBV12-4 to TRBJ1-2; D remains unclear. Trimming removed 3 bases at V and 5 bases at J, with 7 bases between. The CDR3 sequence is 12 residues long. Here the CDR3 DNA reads TGTGCCAGCAGTTTTGGGGAGTATGGCTACACCTTC. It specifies CASSFGEYGYTF.

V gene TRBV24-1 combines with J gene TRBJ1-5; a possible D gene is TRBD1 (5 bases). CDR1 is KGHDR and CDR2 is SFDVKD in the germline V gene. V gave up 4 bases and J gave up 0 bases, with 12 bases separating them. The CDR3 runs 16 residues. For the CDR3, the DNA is TGTGCCACCAGTGACCAAACAGGTTATAGCAATCAGCCCCAGCATTTT. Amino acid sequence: CATSDQTGYSNQPQHF.

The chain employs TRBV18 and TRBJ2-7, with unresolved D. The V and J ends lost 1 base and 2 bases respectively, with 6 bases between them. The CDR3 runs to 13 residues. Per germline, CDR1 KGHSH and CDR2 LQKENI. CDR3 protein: CASSPLATYEQYF. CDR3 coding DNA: TGTGCCAGCTCACCACTGGCCACCTACGAGCAGTACTTC.

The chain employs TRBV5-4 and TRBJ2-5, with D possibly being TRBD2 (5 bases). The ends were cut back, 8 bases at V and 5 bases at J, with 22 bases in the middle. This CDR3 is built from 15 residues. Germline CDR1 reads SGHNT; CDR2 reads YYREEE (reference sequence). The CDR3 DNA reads TGTGCCAGTGTTACATGGACTCCGTTAGGGGAGACCCAGTACTTC. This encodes CASVTWTPLGETQYF.

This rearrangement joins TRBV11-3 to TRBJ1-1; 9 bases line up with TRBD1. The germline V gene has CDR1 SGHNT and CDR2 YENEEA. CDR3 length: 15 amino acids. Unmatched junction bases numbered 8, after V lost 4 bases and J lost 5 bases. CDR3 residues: CASSSRTGVVTEAFF. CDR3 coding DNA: TGTGCCAGCAGCTCCCGGACAGGGGTGGTAACTGAAGCTTTCTTT.

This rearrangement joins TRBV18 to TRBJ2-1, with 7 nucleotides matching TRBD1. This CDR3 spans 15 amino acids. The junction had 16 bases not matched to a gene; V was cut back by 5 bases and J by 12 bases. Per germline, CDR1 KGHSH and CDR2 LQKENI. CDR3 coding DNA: TGTGCCAGCTCATCCCGGGACAGAGGGGATGTCAGGCAGTTCTTC. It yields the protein CASSSRDRGDVRQFF.

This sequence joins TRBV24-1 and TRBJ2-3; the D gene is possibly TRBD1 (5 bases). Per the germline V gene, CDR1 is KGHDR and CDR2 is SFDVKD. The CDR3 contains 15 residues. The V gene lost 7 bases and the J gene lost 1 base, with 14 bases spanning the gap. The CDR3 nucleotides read TGTGCCACCAGCGCCCAGGGATTAGGCACAGATACGCAGTATTTT. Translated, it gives CATSAQGLGTDTQYF.

CDR3 bases: TGCGCCAGCAGCCTACAGGGGTTCGCGAACACCGGGGAGCTGTTTTTT. Its protein is CASSLQGFANTGELFF. The chain links TRBV5-1 to TRBJ2-2; 7 nucleotides line up with TRBD1. This CDR3 has 16 amino acids. After removal of 4 bases from V and 0 bases from J, the junction contained 6 bases not matched to a gene. Germline CDR1 and CDR2: SGHRS and YFSETQ. Filled out from reference TRBV5-1 and TRBJ2-2, the complete variable domain reads KAGVTQTPRYLIKTRGQQVTLSCSPISGHRSVSWYQQTPGQGLQFLFEYFSETQRNKGNFPGRFSGRQFSNSRSEMNVSTLELGDSALYLCASSLQGFANTGELFFGEGSRLTVL.